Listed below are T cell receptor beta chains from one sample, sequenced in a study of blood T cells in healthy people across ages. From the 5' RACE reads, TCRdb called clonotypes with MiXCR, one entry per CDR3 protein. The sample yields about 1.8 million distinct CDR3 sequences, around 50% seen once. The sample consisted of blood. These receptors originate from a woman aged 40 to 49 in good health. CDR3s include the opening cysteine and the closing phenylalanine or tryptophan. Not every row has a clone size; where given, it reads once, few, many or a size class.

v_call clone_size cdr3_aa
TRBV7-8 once CASSTDRVQGEKLFF
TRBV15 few CATSSTLEGDKYNEQFF
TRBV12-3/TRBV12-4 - CASSLSLDSRSYNEQFF
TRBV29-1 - CSVEDRGGGNTIYF
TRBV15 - CATSRDPRTGGGETQYF
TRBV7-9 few CASSPEGGSATQYF
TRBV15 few CATSSRGLGYTF
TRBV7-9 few CATDTWSSYEQYF
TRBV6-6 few CASLAGGNTIYF
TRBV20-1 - CSASPQSSYNEQFF
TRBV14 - CASSQVTGGGETQYF
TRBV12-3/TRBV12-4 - CASSRERNYGYTF
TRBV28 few CASSLGGATSYNEQFF
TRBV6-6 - CASRGGGDRKAFF
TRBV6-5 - CASSYSASVAEQYF
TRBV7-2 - CASSRGLAGALTDTQYF
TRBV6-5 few CASSPTGEVEYEQYF
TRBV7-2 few CASSPPRQGFTDTQYF
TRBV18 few CASSPGGSGQETQYF
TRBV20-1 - CSAWASPYEQYF
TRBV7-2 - CASSLTPLTEQYF
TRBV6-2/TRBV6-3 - CAGRGLGMEHEQYF
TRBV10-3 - CAISEGTSGGRETQYF
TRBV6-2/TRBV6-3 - CASSYGGQGLNEQYF
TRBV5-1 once CASSLVNRGIRETQYF
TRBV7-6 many CASSLAPGLSYEQYF
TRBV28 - CASSGQRTHIRTTNEKLFF